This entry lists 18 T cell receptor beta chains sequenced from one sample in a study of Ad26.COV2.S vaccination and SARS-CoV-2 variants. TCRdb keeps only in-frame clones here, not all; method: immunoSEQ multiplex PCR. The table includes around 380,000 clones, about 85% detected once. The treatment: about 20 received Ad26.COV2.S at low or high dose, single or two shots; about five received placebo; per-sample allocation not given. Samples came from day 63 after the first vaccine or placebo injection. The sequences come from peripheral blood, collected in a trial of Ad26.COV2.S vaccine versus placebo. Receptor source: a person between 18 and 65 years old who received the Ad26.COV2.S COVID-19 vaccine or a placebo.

The DNA of the CDR3 is TGTGCCAGCAGTATAACAGGGTCCGGAAACACCATATATTTT. Amino acids: CASSITGSGNTIYF. This chain joins TRBV6-5 and TRBJ1-3; weak D call: TRBD1 (6 bases). Trimming removed 5 bases from V and 4 bases from J, with 12 bases in between. The CDR3 has 14 residues. The germline V gene has CDR1 MNHEY and CDR2 SVGAGI.

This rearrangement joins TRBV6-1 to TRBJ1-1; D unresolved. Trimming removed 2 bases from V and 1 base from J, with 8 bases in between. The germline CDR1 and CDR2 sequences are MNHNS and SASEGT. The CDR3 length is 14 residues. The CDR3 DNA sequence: TGTGCCAGCAGTGAAAAGCAATCGAACACTGAAGCTTTCTTT. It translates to CASSEKQSNTEAFF.

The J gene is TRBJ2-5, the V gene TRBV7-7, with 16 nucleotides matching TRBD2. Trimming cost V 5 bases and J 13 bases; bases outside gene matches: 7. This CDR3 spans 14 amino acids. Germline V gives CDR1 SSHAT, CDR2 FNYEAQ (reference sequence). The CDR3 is CASSTGTSGGARYF. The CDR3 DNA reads TGTGCCAGCAGCACCGGGACTAGCGGGGGGGCTAGGTACTTC.

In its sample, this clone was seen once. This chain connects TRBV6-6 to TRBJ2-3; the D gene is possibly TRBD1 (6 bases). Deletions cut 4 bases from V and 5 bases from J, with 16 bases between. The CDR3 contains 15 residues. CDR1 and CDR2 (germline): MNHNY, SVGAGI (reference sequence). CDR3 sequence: CASSLRTAQGDTQYF. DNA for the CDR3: TGTGCCAGCAGTTTGCGAACGGCACAGGGAGATACGCAGTATTTT.

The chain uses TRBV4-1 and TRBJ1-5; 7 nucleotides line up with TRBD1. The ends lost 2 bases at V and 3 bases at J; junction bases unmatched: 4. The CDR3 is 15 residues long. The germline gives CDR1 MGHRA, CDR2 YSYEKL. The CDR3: CASSQQTGLNQPQHF. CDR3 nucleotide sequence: TGCGCCAGCAGCCAACAGACAGGGCTCAATCAGCCCCAGCATTTT.

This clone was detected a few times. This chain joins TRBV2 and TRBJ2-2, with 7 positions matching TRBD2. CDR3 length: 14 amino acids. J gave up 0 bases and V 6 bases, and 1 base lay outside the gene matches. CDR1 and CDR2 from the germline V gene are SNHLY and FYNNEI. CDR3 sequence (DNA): TGTGCCAGCAGGACTAGCTCGAACACCGGGGAGCTGTTTTTT. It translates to CASRTSSNTGELFF.

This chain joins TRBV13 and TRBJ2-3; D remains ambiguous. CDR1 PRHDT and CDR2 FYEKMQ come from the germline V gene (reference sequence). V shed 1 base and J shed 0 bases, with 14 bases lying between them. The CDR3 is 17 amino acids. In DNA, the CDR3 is TGTGCCAGCAGCTTAGCACACTCTAGAACTAGCACAGATACGCAGTATTTT. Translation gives CASSLAHSRTSTDTQYF.

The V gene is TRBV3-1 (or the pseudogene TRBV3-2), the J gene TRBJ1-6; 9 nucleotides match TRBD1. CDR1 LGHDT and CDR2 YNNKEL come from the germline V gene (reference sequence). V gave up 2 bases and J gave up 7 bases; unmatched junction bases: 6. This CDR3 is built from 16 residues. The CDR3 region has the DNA TGTGCCAGCAGCCAACTCGGGGGGACAGGGAATTCACCCCTCCACTTT. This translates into CASSQLGGTGNSPLHF.

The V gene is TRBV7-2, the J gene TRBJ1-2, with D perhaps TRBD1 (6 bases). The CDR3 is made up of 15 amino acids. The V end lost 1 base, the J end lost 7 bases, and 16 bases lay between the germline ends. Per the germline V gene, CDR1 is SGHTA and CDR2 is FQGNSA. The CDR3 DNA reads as TGTGCCAGCAGCTTAGTAGGGGGTGACCTGGGTGGCTACACCTTC. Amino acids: CASSLVGGDLGGYTF.

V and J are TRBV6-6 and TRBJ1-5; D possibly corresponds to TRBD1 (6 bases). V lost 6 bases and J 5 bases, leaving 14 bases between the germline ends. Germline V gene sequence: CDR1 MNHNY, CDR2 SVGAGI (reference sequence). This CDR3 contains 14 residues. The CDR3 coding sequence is TGTGCCAGCAGGGCCGGGACAAAAGATCAGCCCCAGCATTTT. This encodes CASRAGTKDQPQHF.

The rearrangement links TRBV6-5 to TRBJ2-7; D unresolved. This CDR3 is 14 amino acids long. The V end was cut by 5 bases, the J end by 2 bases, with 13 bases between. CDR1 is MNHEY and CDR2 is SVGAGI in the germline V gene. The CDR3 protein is CASSTTQVTYEQYF. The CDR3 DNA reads TGTGCCAGCAGTACTACCCAGGTCACCTACGAGCAGTACTTC.

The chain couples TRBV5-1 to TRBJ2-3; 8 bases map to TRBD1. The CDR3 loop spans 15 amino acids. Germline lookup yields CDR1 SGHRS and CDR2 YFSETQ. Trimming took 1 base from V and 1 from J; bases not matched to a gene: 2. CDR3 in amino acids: CASSLQGAGTDTQYF. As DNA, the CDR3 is TGCGCCAGCAGCTTGCAGGGGGCCGGCACAGATACGCAGTATTTT.

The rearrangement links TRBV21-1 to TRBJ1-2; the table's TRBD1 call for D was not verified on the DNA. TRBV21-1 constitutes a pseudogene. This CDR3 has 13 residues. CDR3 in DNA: TGTGCCAGCGACTACAGGGGGCGTTATGGCTACACCTTC. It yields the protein CASDYRGRYGYTF.

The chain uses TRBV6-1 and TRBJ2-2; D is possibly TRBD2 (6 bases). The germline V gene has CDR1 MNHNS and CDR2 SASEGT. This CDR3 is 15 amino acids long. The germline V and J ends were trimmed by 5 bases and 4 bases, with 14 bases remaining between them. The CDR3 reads CASSSPGLPTGELFF. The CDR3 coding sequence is TGTGCCAGCAGTTCCCCGGGACTTCCCACCGGGGAGCTGTTTTTT.

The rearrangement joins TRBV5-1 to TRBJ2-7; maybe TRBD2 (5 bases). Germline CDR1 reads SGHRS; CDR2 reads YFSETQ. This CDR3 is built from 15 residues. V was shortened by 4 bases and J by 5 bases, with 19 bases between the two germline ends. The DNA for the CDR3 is TGCGCCAGCAGCCCGGAGGTGACTCGGGGAGACGAGCAGTACTTC. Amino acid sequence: CASSPEVTRGDEQYF. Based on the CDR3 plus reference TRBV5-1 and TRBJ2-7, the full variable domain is KAGVTQTPRYLIKTRGQQVTLSCSPISGHRSVSWYQQTPGQGLQFLFEYFSETQRNKGNFPGRFSGRQFSNSRSEMNVSTLELGDSALYLCASSPEVTRGDEQYFGPGTRLTVT.

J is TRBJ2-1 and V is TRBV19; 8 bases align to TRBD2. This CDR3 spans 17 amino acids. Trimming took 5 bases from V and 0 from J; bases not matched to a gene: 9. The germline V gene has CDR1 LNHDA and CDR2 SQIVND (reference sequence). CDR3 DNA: TGTGCCAGTAGTCCGCCAACTAGCGGTTACTCCTACAATGAGCAGTTCTTC. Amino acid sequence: CASSPPTSGYSYNEQFF.

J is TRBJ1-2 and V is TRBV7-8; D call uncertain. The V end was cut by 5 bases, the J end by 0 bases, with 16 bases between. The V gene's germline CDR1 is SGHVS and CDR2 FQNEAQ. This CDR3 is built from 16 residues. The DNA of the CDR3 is TGTGCCAGCAGCCCGCGTTGGCGCCTAGCTAACTATGGCTACACCTTC. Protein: CASSPRWRLANYGYTF.

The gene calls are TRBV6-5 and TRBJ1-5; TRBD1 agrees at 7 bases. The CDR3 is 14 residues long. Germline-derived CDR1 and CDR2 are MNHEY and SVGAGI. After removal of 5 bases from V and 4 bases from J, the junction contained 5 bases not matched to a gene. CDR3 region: CASSLRQGNQPQHF. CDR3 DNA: TGTGCCAGCAGTCTGCGACAGGGAAATCAGCCCCAGCATTTT.